This TCR beta chain came from a study of blood T cell repertoires in COVID-19. Study information: COVID-19 samples collected from the United States, Italy and Spain covered acute and convalescent phases.

Sequencing used immunoSEQ multiplex PCR; TCRdb keeps in-frame clones, though not all of them. The data contain tens of thousands of clones, more than 65% of them singletons. The CDR3 contains 12 residues. From germline, CDR1 is MNHEY and CDR2 SVGAGI. V lost 4 bases, J lost 7 bases, and 10 bases lay in between. The rearrangement uses TRBV6-5 and TRBJ2-5; perhaps TRBD2 as D (6 bases). The TCR comes from a man older than 75 with acute or convalescent COVID-19. Sequenced material: peripheral blood. The CDR3 here is CASSSPGGTQYF. For the CDR3, the DNA is TGTGCCAGCAGTTCTCCCGGGGGGACCCAGTACTTC.